These 16 T cell receptor beta chains originate from one sample sequenced in a study of beta chain features in type 1 diabetes. The entirety of the isolated RNA underwent reverse transcription, so expressed TCRB transcripts were sequenced. Clones were read by immunoSEQ multiplex PCR, and TCRdb kept only the in-frame ones, dropping some. Here the sample spans about 160,000 clones, roughly 8% being singletons. The sample taken for sequencing was central memory CD4+ T cells from blood. The receptor set was obtained from a man aged 18 to 30 in good health.

The rearrangement uses TRBV30 and TRBJ1-4; 7 positions match TRBD1. There are 13 residues in the CDR3. V trimming: 6 bases; J trimming: 3 bases; junction bases outside the gene matches: 4. Germline V gene lookup returns CDR1 GTSNPN and CDR2 SVGIG (reference sequence). CDR3 DNA sequence: TGTGCCTGCGCGACAGGGCCTAATGAAAAACTGTTTTTT. Encoded protein: CACATGPNEKLFF.

The genes are TRBV28 and TRBJ1-1, with D uncertain. The CDR3 sequence is 13 residues long. Germline V CDR1 and CDR2: MDHEN, SYDVKM. The germline V and J ends were trimmed by 3 bases and 10 bases, with 15 bases remaining between them. The CDR3: CASSFSDREGAFF. The CDR3 DNA is TGTGCCAGCAGTTTTTCGGACCGCGAGGGAGCTTTCTTT.

This clone was seen ten or more times. V and J are TRBV20-1 and TRBJ2-4, with D tentatively TRBD2 (5 bases). The germline V gene encodes CDR1 DFQATT and CDR2 SNEGSKA (reference sequence). Trimming cost V 4 bases and J 4 bases, with 5 bases left between them. The CDR3 length is 11 residues. CDR3 DNA sequence: TGCAGTGCTACGGGGAAAAACATTCAGTACTTC. Translated, it gives CSATGKNIQYF.

This clone has at least ten counts. This rearrangement joins TRBV5-1 to TRBJ2-3, with unresolved D. Trimming removed 9 bases from V and 0 bases from J, with 14 bases in between. The length of the CDR3 is 14 residues. Germline V lookup: CDR1 SGHRS, CDR2 YFSETQ. As DNA, the CDR3 is TGCGCCACCAAGCCGCGTGCGAGCACAGATACGCAGTATTTT. Protein product: CATKPRASTDTQYF.

This clone was detected only a few times. The rearrangement uses TRBV30 and TRBJ1-2; no clear D gene. The germline V and J ends were trimmed by 2 bases and 5 bases, with 6 bases remaining between them. The germline CDR1 and CDR2 sequences are GTSNPN and SVGIG (reference sequence). The CDR3 is 11 residues long. The CDR3 sequence is CAWSQLYGYTF. The CDR3 coding sequence is TGTGCCTGGAGTCAACTTTATGGCTACACCTTC.

V is TRBV5-6 and J is TRBJ2-5; D unclear. CDR1 SGHDT and CDR2 YYEEEE come from the germline V gene. V was trimmed by 3 bases and J by 2 bases, leaving 14 bases between them. CDR3 length: 15 amino acids. This CDR3 reads CASSYLTLEQETQYF. The CDR3 nucleotides are TGTGCCAGCAGCTATCTGACCCTGGAGCAAGAGACCCAGTACTTC.

The V gene is TRBV2, the J gene TRBJ2-2; a weak D match, TRBD2 (7 bases). V was shortened by 11 bases and J by 1 base, with 17 bases between the two germline ends. The germline gives CDR1 SNHLY, CDR2 FYNNEI. This CDR3 comprises 15 residues. CDR3 in amino acids: CAGRAGARNTGELFF. The CDR3 DNA follows: TGTGCCGGTAGGGCGGGGGCGCGGAACACCGGGGAGCTGTTTTTT.

This clone was recorded many times. The rearrangement joins TRBV7-2 to TRBJ2-7, with a tentative D call TRBD2 (5 bases). Germline values: CDR1 SGHTA, CDR2 FQGNSA. Trimming shortened V by 3 bases and J by 0 bases, and 12 bases separated the two germline ends. The CDR3 extends over 15 amino acids. The CDR3: CASSFGGMSSYEQYF. The CDR3 DNA follows: TGTGCCAGCAGCTTCGGAGGCATGAGCTCCTACGAGCAGTACTTC.

This clone was observed a few times. V and J are TRBV10-3 and TRBJ2-3; the match to TRBD1 covers 10 bases. CDR3 size: 15 residues. Trimming took 5 bases from V and 2 from J; bases not matched to a gene: 4. Germline V CDR1 and CDR2: ENHRY, SYGVKD. The CDR3 DNA reads TGTGCCATCAGTACGGGACAGGGGCACACAGATACGCAGTATTTT. Its protein is CAISTGQGHTDTQYF.

V and J are TRBV9 and TRBJ2-2; TRBD2 matches at 10 bases. The CDR3 extends over 16 amino acids. The germline V gene has CDR1 SGDLS and CDR2 YYNGEE. Trimming took 0 bases from V and 6 from J; bases not matched to a gene: 5. CDR3 sequence: CASSVGAGGLAGELFF. The CDR3 DNA reads as TGTGCCAGCAGCGTAGGAGCGGGGGGGCTTGCCGGGGAGCTGTTTTTT. The full variable domain, with the rest looked up from reference TRBV9 and TRBJ2-2, is DSGVTQTPKHLITATGQRVTLRCSPRSGDLSVYWYQQSLDQGLQFLIQYYNGEERAKGNILERFSAQQFPDLHSELNLSSLELGDSALYFCASSVGAGGLAGELFFGEGSRLTVL.

This clone was observed a single time. The chain employs TRBV7-2 and TRBJ2-7; D unresolved. V lost 5 bases and J 1 base, leaving 3 bases between the germline ends. The CDR3 contains 11 residues. CDR1 is SGHTA and CDR2 is FQGNSA in the germline V gene. The CDR3 bases are TGTGCCAGCAGCACTTCCTACGAGCAGTACTTC. This sequence encodes CASSTSYEQYF. The entire variable domain, with the rest obtained from reference TRBV7-2 and TRBJ2-7, is as follows: GAGVSQSPSNKVTEKGKDVELRCDPISGHTALYWYRQSLGQGLEFLIYFQGNSAPDKSGLPSDRFSAERTGGSVSTLTIQRTQQEDSAVYLCASSTSYEQYFGPGTRLTVT.

This clone appeared a few times. The CDR3 nucleotides are TGTGCCAGCAGTAACGAACGGACAGGGGACCAGCCCCAGCATTTT. Protein sequence: CASSNERTGDQPQHF. The V gene is TRBV27, the J gene TRBJ1-5; TRBD1 matches 9 bases. This CDR3 region has 15 residues. V shed 5 bases, J shed 7 bases, and the junction held 9 bases outside the gene matches. The germline V gene encodes CDR1 MNHEY and CDR2 SMNVEV (reference sequence).

The rearrangement links TRBV29-1 to TRBJ2-5; 7 bases are a match to TRBD1. This CDR3 is 12 amino acids long. After removal of 7 bases from V and 2 bases from J, the junction contained 4 bases not matched to a gene. Germline V gene data show CDR1 as SQVTM and CDR2 as ANQGSEA. The CDR3 protein is CSGGQIQETQYF. CDR3 nucleotide sequence: TGCAGCGGGGGACAGATACAAGAGACCCAGTACTTC.

The chain employs TRBV7-3 and TRBJ2-5; 9 bases match TRBD2. The V and J ends lost 6 bases and 7 bases, in that order; junction bases with no gene match: 9. In germline, CDR1 is SGHTA, CDR2 FQGTGA. The CDR3 is 14 residues long. CDR3 sequence reads: CASSQSGGQGTQYF. The CDR3 DNA reads TGTGCCAGCAGTCAGAGCGGGGGGCAGGGGACCCAGTACTTC.

This clone was seen only a few times. The J gene is TRBJ2-6, the V gene TRBV27; D call uncertain. Germline assignment: CDR1 MNHEY and CDR2 SMNVEV (reference sequence). CDR3 length equals 13 residues. V was clipped by 7 bases and J by 0 bases, with 4 bases between them. CDR3 DNA sequence: TGTGCCAGCACCTACTCTGGGGCCAACGTCCTGACTTTC. It specifies CASTYSGANVLTF.

This clone was seen repeatedly, ten times or more. The chain uses TRBV7-9 and TRBJ1-4; D unclear. V was shortened by 5 bases and J by 3 bases, with 7 bases between the two germline ends. This CDR3 spans 13 amino acids. CDR1 is SEHNR and CDR2 is FQNEAQ in the germline V gene (reference sequence). The CDR3 DNA sequence: TGTGCCAGCAGCCCCGTCTCTAATGAAAAACTGTTTTTT. Its protein is CASSPVSNEKLFF.